This T cell receptor (beta chain) came from a study of cytomegalovirus exposure and HLA in healthy donors. Notes on the study in general: DRB1 showed the most TCR associations and HLA-C the fewest in a later analysis, as rates varied by HLA locus.

With 60 Vbeta and 13 Jbeta primers, the PCR was carried out. The repertoire was sequenced with immunoSEQ multiplex PCR; TCRdb's copy has only in-frame clones and lacks some. Of more than 150,000 clones listed, 80% are singletons. A word on this clone: The target antigen is unknown.

The CDR3 length is 13 residues. Germline V lookup: CDR1 SGHDT, CDR2 YYEEEE. V lost 2 bases and J lost 7, with 10 bases in between. V is TRBV5-6 and J is TRBJ1-5; D not resolved. The clonotype was recovered from a woman aged 45 to 65 in good health and CMV-seropositive. Sequencing was done on a sample of PBMCs. The CDR3 bases are TGTGCCAGCAGCTTTGGGAGAGAACAGCCCCAGCATTTT. Its protein is CASSFGREQPQHF.